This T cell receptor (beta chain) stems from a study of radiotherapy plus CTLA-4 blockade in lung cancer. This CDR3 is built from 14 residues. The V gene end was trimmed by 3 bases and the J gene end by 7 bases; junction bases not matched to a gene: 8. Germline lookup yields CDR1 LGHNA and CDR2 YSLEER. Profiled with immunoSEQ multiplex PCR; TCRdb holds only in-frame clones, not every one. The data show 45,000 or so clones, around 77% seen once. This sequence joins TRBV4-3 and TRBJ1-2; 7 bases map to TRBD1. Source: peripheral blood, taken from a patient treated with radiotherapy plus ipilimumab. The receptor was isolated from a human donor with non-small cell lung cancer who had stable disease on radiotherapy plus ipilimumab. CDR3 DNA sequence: TGCGCCAGCAGCCACGGACAGGATCGGGCTGGCTACACCTTC. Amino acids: CASSHGQDRAGYTF.